The sequence of this T cell receptor (beta chain) was determined in a study of blood T cell repertoires in COVID-19 (TCRdb year 2020). For the wider study: Samples from collaborators originated in the United States, Italy and Spain and spanned both the acute and convalescent phases of COVID-19. The samples were drawn from two sources: the first 160 participants of the ongoing ImmuneRACE study, and fewer than 1,500 subjects contributed by 6 global collaborators. The repertoires were made available in a free public database intended to serve as a resource for research on the immune response to SARS-CoV-2. The material from the prospective study consisted of cDNA or gDNA derived from T cells, B-cell-depleted T cells, or PBMCs. Where available, HLA class I and class II types were taken from metadata supplied by the sample provider and were not determined by assay-based typing. Subjects who had been exposed to COVID-19, were actively infected with it, or had recovered from it provided the deeply sampled blood TCRbeta repertoires that made up the dataset. Nearly every sample came with metadata listing a de-identified subject ID, COVID-19 status, age in years and sex.

Study-wide conclusions, independent of this receptor: Clinical and demographic metadata were provided uncurated, with the amount varying by source and participant.

One collaborating source in Seattle enrolled patients while the patients were actively infected and followed the patients over time throughout the course of disease. Each collaborating institution followed its own protocols to collect whole blood in K2EDTA tubes. For TCRbeta analysis, collaborators shipped samples in one of three forms: frozen whole blood, isolated PBMCs, or DNA extracted from either of those sample types. TCRbeta CDR3 regions were amplified from genomic DNA by means of the immunoSEQ Assay, a bias-controlled multiplex PCR. In the authors' own workflow: Within the assay, amplification of reference gene primers was used to estimate how many nucleated cells each sample contained. Sequence reads were collapsed and filtered to measure the absolute abundance of every unique TCRbeta CDR3 rearrangement. For each sample, productive Simpson clonality was calculated as the square root of Simpson's diversity index across productive rearrangements. In TCRdb, the immuneACCESS table is reduced to in-frame sequences with V and J assigned. These tables do not hold every clone; where another copy was compared, an unresolved V gene accounts for under half, and the others remain unexplained. Clonal size and the V and J genes are those of that table, whereas D and trimming came from the DNA. The sample table records 180,000 or so clones; around 81% of these occur just once. About 11% of the sample goes to the ten largest clones.

The CDR3 starts with the cysteine, ends with the phenylalanine, and has 13 residues. Only the CDR3 region is kept as DNA, spanning 39 bases read in frame from base 1. V is reduced by 6 bases and J by 3 bases, leaving a spacing of 8 bases between them. CDR1 MNHEY and CDR2 SVGAGI are derived from the germline V gene. On this clone itself: Its antigen target is currently unknown. No much larger clone exists at a distance of one base, and base qualities are not known.

The sequence was collected from a woman aged 40-49 years with COVID-19, enrolled during active disease. The sequenced sample was peripheral blood. The chain links TRBV6-5 with TRBJ2-2; there is no confident call for the D gene. CDR3 region: CASSWLDTGELFF. The base sequence is TGTGCCAGCAGCTGGCTCGACACCGGGGAGCTGTTTTTT.